Listed below are T cell receptor beta chains from one sample, sequenced in a study of T cell repertoires in cytomegalovirus infection. TCRdb reprocessed the reads with MiXCR, giving one entry per CDR3 protein. The data show 550,000 to 850,000 distinct CDR3 sequences, with around a third seen just once and 15% to 20% held by the top ten. These TCRs' antigens remain unknown. The sample in question was cultured PBMCs, obtained from culture after CMV antigen stimulation. The receptors were gathered from a human donor in good health (CMV status not recorded). Some clones in this sample may be carry-over from other donors' samples. CDR3s include the opening cysteine and the closing phenylalanine or tryptophan. A D gene is named only where the DNA matches it firmly. Some rows mark clone size as missing; the rest say once, few, many or name a class of expanded clone.

v_call	clone_size	j_call	d_call	cdr3_aa	cdr3_nt
TRBV11-2	few	TRBJ2-1	TRBD2	CASSLGAAGGQREQFF	TGTGCCAGCAGCTTAGGCGCAGCGGGGGGGCAGCGTGAGCAGTTCTTC
TRBV12-3/TRBV12-4	few	TRBJ2-1	TRBD2	CASREWGLGQNEQFF	TGTGCCAGCAGAGAATGGGGACTAGGGCAGAATGAGCAGTTCTTC
TRBV12-3/TRBV12-4	-	TRBJ2-7	-	CASSSSWRGYEQYF	TGTGCCAGCAGTTCATCGTGGCGGGGCTACGAGCAGTACTTC
TRBV19	few	TRBJ1-5	-	CASSTLYIDQPQHF	TGTGCCAGTAGTACTCTTTATATTGATCAGCCCCAGCATTTT
TRBV5-3	-	TRBJ2-1	TRBD1	CASHRTGANEQFF	TGTGCCAGCCACCGGACAGGGGCAAATGAGCAGTTCTTC
TRBV4-1	few	TRBJ1-1	-	CASSQTNLQVNTEAFF	TGCGCCAGCAGCCAAACAAATTTACAGGTGAACACTGAAGCTTTCTTT
TRBV7-2	-	TRBJ2-7	TRBD1	CASSLQGERSYEQYF	TGTGCCAGCAGCTTACAGGGGGAGAGATCCTACGAGCAGTACTTC
TRBV12-3/TRBV12-4	-	TRBJ1-2	-	CASRLAGAYGYTF	TGTGCCAGCAGGCTCGCGGGGGCCTACGGCTACACCTTC
TRBV6-5	-	TRBJ1-5	-	CASTRGVNQPQHF	TGTGCCAGCACCAGGGGAGTCAATCAGCCCCAGCATTTT
TRBV6-2/TRBV6-3	-	TRBJ2-7	TRBD1	CASSYPTTGGGYEQYF	TGTGCCAGCAGTTACCCGACCACAGGGGGCGGGTACGAGCAGTACTTC
TRBV6-2/TRBV6-3	-	TRBJ2-1	TRBD2	CASTDGGRGGHNEQFF	TGTGCCAGCACCGATGGGGGGCGGGGGGGCCACAATGAGCAGTTCTTC
TRBV7-2	few	TRBJ2-2	-	CASSLVTGLSGELFF	TGTGCCAGCAGCTTAGTCACAGGGTTGTCCGGGGAGCTGTTTTTT
TRBV20-1	few	TRBJ1-6	TRBD1	CSAVGQYNSPLHF	TGCAGTGCTGTGGGACAGTATAATTCACCCCTCCACTTT
TRBV5-4	-	TRBJ2-1	TRBD1	CASSLAGTGGNEQFF	TGTGCCAGCAGCTTGGCTGGGACAGGGGGCAATGAGCAGTTCTTC
TRBV7-6	-	TRBJ2-1	TRBD2	CASSRNSGSDYNEQFF	TGTGCCAGCAGCCGCAATAGCGGGAGCGACTACAATGAGCAGTTCTTC
TRBV6-1	few	TRBJ1-2	-	CASRETSGYTF	TGTGCCAGCAGGGAGACTTCTGGCTACACCTTC
TRBV10-3	-	TRBJ2-7	-	CAISEPDTSGIAYF	TGTGCCATCAGTGAGCCAGACACTTCTGGGATAGCGTACTTC
TRBV4-2	few	TRBJ2-5	-	CASSQDRAGRETQYF	TGTGCCAGCAGCCAAGATAGGGCAGGGAGAGAGACCCAGTACTTC
TRBV7-6	-	TRBJ1-6	TRBD1	CASSLAGQADSPLHF	TGTGCCAGCAGCTTAGCCGGACAGGCGGATTCACCCCTCCACTTT
TRBV27	-	TRBJ2-3	-	CASSLASLDTQYF	TGTGCCAGCAGTTTGGCCTCTTTAGATACGCAGTATTTT
TRBV7-9	-	TRBJ1-2	TRBD1	CASSLSGGLAYGYTF	TGTGCCAGCAGCTTATCAGGGGGTCTCGCCTATGGCTACACCTTC
TRBV7-4	-	TRBJ1-6	TRBD1	CASSLTGGPPSPLHF	TGTGCCAGCAGCTTGACAGGGGGCCCTCCTTCACCCCTCCACTTT
TRBV2	-	TRBJ2-7	TRBD2	CASSESASGRLDEQYF	TGTGCCAGCAGTGAATCGGCTAGCGGGAGACTCGACGAGCAGTACTTC
TRBV11-2	-	TRBJ2-3	TRBD2	CASSAGTSGTDSQYF	TGTGCCAGCAGCGCCGGGACTAGCGGCACAGATTCGCAGTATTTT
TRBV7-2	many	TRBJ1-1	-	CASSLGVGRANTEAFF	TGTGCCAGCAGCTTAGGAGTGGGTCGGGCGAACACTGAAGCTTTCTTT
TRBV20-1	-	TRBJ2-7	TRBD2	CSAPYAPGLAGGYEQYF	TGCAGTGCCCCGTACGCACCGGGACTAGCGGGAGGATACGAGCAGTACTTC
TRBV29-1	-	TRBJ2-3	-	CSVTTPVRADTQYF	TGCAGCGTTACGACACCCGTACGGGCAGATACGCAGTATTTT
TRBV6-6	-	TRBJ2-7	TRBD1	CASSRTGIHEQYF	TGTGCCAGCAGCCGGACAGGCATCCACGAGCAGTACTTC
TRBV28	-	TRBJ2-7	TRBD1	CPSSRKDRGLPLGYEQYF	TGTCCCAGCAGCCGGAAGGACAGGGGGCTTCCCCTAGGGTACGAGCAGTACTTC
TRBV11-2	-	TRBJ2-2	-	CASSLVGAPVGELFF	TGTGCCAGCAGCTTAGTTGGAGCCCCGGTCGGGGAGCTGTTTTTT
TRBV27	-	TRBJ2-7	-	CASSPIKGVARQYF	TGTGCCAGCAGTCCTATAAAGGGTGTAGCTCGGCAGTACTTC
TRBV6-5	few	TRBJ1-5	-	CASSYSSRSNQPQHF	TGTGCCAGCAGTTACTCGAGCAGAAGCAATCAGCCCCAGCATTTT
TRBV6-5	many	TRBJ1-2	TRBD1	CASSYGTGGGYTF	TGTGCCAGCAGTTACGGGACAGGGGGAGGCTACACCTTC
TRBV3-1	-	TRBJ2-3	-	CAAGATTADTQYF	TGTGCCGCCGGGGCGACTACCGCAGATACGCAGTATTTT
TRBV19	-	TRBJ2-1	-	CASSATSFFDEQFF	TGTGCCAGTAGTGCGACTAGTTTCTTCGATGAGCAGTTCTTC
TRBV27	few	TRBJ1-2	-	CASSSNPTVYGYTF	TGTGCCAGCAGTTCCAACCCGACAGTCTATGGCTACACCTTC
TRBV7-6	-	TRBJ2-5	TRBD1	CASSFGTGKEETQYF	TGTGCCAGCAGCTTCGGGACAGGGAAGGAGGAGACCCAGTACTTC
TRBV12-3/TRBV12-4	-	TRBJ1-5	TRBD1	CASREQGAMGNQPQHF	TGTGCCAGCAGAGAACAGGGGGCGATGGGCAATCAGCCCCAGCATTTT
TRBV7-2	many	TRBJ2-1	TRBD2	CASSRRTRLAGGVGEQFF	TGTGCCAGCAGCCGTAGAACCCGACTAGCGGGAGGGGTCGGTGAGCAGTTCTTC
TRBV7-9	-	TRBJ2-7	-	CASSGGQARREQYF	TGTGCCAGCAGCGGTGGCCAGGCCCGGCGCGAGCAGTACTTC
TRBV29-1	once	TRBJ1-1	-	CSVGVDMNTEAFF	TGCAGCGTTGGGGTTGATATGAACACTGAAGCTTTCTTT
TRBV2	-	TRBJ2-7	TRBD1	CASSEAGTGGDEQYF	TGTGCCAGCAGTGAAGCTGGGACAGGGGGAGACGAGCAGTACTTC
TRBV20-1	-	TRBJ2-7	TRBD1	CSARGTAISYEQYF	TGCAGTGCTAGGGGGACAGCGATATCCTACGAGCAGTACTTC
TRBV29-1	-	TRBJ2-1	TRBD2	CSVSPGLVSYNEQFF	TGCAGCGTGTCACCGGGACTAGTATCCTACAATGAGCAGTTCTTC
TRBV6-5	-	TRBJ2-2	TRBD2	CASRTKSGGETGELFF	TGTGCCAGCAGAACCAAAAGTGGGGGGGAGACCGGGGAGCTGTTTTTT
TRBV6-7	once	TRBJ2-1	TRBD1	CASSLQGALHEQFF	TGTGCCAGCAGTCTACAGGGGGCGCTTCATGAGCAGTTCTTC
TRBV6-1	-	TRBJ1-1	-	CASSGKGSVPLEAFF	TGTGCCAGCAGTGGGAAGGGGTCGGTCCCCCTTGAAGCTTTCTTT
TRBV7-8	many	TRBJ1-6	-	CASSLEQGLPLHF	TGTGCCAGCAGCTTAGAACAGGGTTTACCCCTCCACTTT
TRBV2	-	TRBJ1-1	TRBD1	CASIGAGTENTEAFF	TGTGCCAGCATAGGGGCCGGGACAGAGAACACTGAAGCTTTCTTT
TRBV12-3/TRBV12-4	few	TRBJ2-7	-	CASSRQLAHEQYF	TGTGCCAGCAGTCGACAGCTAGCCCACGAGCAGTACTTC
TRBV2	-	TRBJ2-3	TRBD2	CASSATSGGGTQYF	TGTGCCAGCAGTGCGACTAGCGGGGGGGGTACGCAGTATTTT
TRBV5-1	few	TRBJ2-1	-	CASAMDGLGYNEQFF	TGCGCCAGCGCGATGGATGGGCTCGGTTACAATGAGCAGTTCTTC
TRBV20-1	-	TRBJ1-5	-	CSARDRQGNQPQHF	TGCAGTGCTAGAGATAGGCAGGGCAATCAGCCCCAGCATTTT
TRBV7-2	-	TRBJ2-3	-	CASSFQGGQDTQYF	TGTGCCAGCAGCTTTCAGGGGGGGCAGGATACGCAGTATTTT
TRBV7-9	-	TRBJ2-1	TRBD1	CASRQGMVNEQFF	TGTGCCAGTAGACAGGGGATGGTTAATGAGCAGTTCTTC